The rows below give T cell receptor beta chains drawn from one sample of a study of metastatic and nonmetastatic thyroid tumors. TCRdb re-clonotyped the PCR reads through MiXCR. The data contain 50,000 or so clones, roughly a fifth of them singletons. Sequenced: blood. Receptor source: a male donor with papillary thyroid cancer or a benign thyroid nodule (not recorded which). Some clones in this sample may be carry-over from other donors' samples. Each CDR3 is given with its conserved first and last residue. A D gene is named only where the DNA matches it firmly.

TRBJ2-1,.,TRBV29-1,CSVEHTAGNEQFF
TRBJ2-3,.,TRBV5-1,CASRDGGGSDTQYF
TRBJ2-3,TRBD2,TRBV7-9,CASSLVAGGGGTDTQYF
TRBJ2-7,.,TRBV18,CASSPRGPYEQYF
TRBJ1-2,.,TRBV7-9,CASSLGDRYGYTF
TRBJ2-7,TRBD2,TRBV4-2,CASSHEAGGPNEQYF
TRBJ1-5,.,TRBV19,CASSMAGHSNQPQHF
TRBJ2-5,TRBD1,TRBV18,CASSRGQKETQYF
TRBJ2-2,.,TRBV19,CASQPSLAANTGELFF
TRBJ2-2,.,TRBV28,CASSPSAGRNTGELFF
TRBJ2-1,.,TRBV5-1,CASSFLLPNEQFF
TRBJ2-4,.,TRBV20-1,CSALEESSWAKNIQYF
TRBJ2-1,.,TRBV20-1,CSASPPGKGTEQFF
TRBJ1-2,.,TRBV18,CASSPPVGIYGYTF
TRBJ2-2,.,TRBV20-1,CSARARFAWTGGELFF
TRBJ1-1,TRBD1,TRBV6-1,CASRGFGTGGSGTEAFF
TRBJ1-1,.,TRBV11-2,CASSLDGMGLAFF
TRBJ1-3,.,TRBV6-1,CASLNTGGGNTIYF
TRBJ2-5,.,TRBV7-7,CASSPRGAGQETQYF
TRBJ2-1,.,TRBV4-1,CASSQDPGEQFF
TRBJ2-6,.,TRBV5-6,CASSARLGAYGANVLTF
TRBJ2-2,TRBD1,TRBV28,CASRRTGDAGELFF
TRBJ1-1,.,TRBV2,CASKGQQNTEAFF
TRBJ2-6,.,TRBV24-1,CATSGVGSGANVLTF
TRBJ2-7,.,TRBV5-1,CASSLEADNLYEQYF
TRBJ1-2,TRBD1,TRBV30,CAWSPPRDSAGYTF
TRBJ1-2,TRBD1,TRBV28,CASSFAAGGNYGYTF
TRBJ1-2,.,TRBV4-2,CASRQDGYGRNNYGYTF
TRBJ2-7,TRBD1,TRBV5-5,CASSADRDYEQYF
TRBJ1-1,.,TRBV7-9,CASSLFERAEAFF
TRBJ2-7,.,TRBV9,CASSASGKSTYEQYF
TRBJ1-1,.,TRBV4-2,CASSQALGVNTEAFF
TRBJ2-1,.,TRBV7-6,CASSRTWDTRDNEQFF
TRBJ2-1,TRBD2,TRBV27,CASSRWTGGRGGSNEQFF
TRBJ1-2,.,TRBV5-1,CASSYTGGATLNYGYTF
TRBJ2-1,TRBD1,TRBV7-3,CASSLRGQSSYNEQFF
TRBJ2-1,.,TRBV9,CASSTRTGFVASEQFF
TRBJ2-2,TRBD1,TRBV3-1,CASSQFDRGGTGELFF
TRBJ2-1,.,TRBV20-1,CSARDQSEQFF
TRBJ2-3,.,TRBV10-3,CAISENRATDTQYF
TRBJ1-3,TRBD1,TRBV3-1,CASSPDRGLGNTIYF
TRBJ1-6,.,TRBV30,CAWTGQSRGSPLHF
TRBJ2-2,.,TRBV7-9,CASSQGTTGELFF
TRBJ1-1,.,TRBV5-1,CASRGDSAEAFF
TRBJ2-7,TRBD1,TRBV11-1,CASSLSRPGQTYEQYF
TRBJ1-1,.,TRBV6-1,CATTEQLNTEAFF
TRBJ2-5,.,TRBV2,CASRRDFRYQETQYF
TRBJ1-6,.,TRBV4-1,CASSVQEPHNSPLHF
TRBJ2-1,.,TRBV7-2,CASSLAGGGLDNEQFF
TRBJ2-2,TRBD1,TRBV18,CASSYTGGRTGELFF